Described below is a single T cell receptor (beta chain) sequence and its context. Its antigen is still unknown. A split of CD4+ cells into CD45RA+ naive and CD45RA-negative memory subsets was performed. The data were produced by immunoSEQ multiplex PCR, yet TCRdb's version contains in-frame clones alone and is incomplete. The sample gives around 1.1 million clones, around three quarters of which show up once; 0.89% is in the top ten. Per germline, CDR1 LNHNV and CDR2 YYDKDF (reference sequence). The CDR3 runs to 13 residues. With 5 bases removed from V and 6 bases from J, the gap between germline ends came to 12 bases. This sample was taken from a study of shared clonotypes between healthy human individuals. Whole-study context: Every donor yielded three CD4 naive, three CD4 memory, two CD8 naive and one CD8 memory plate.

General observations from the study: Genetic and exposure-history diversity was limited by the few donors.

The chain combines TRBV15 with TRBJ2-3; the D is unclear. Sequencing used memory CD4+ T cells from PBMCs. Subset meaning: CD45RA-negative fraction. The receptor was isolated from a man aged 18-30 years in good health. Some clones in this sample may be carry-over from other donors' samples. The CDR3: CATSSKRRDTQYF. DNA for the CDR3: TGTGCCACCAGCTCGAAAAGAAGGGATACGCAGTATTTT. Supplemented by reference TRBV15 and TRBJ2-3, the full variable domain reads DAMVIQNPRYQVTQFGKPVTLSCSQTLNHNVMYWYQQKSSQAPKLLFHYYDKDFNNEADTPDNFQSRRPNTSFCFLDIRSPGLGDTAMYLCATSSKRRDTQYFGPGTRLTVL.